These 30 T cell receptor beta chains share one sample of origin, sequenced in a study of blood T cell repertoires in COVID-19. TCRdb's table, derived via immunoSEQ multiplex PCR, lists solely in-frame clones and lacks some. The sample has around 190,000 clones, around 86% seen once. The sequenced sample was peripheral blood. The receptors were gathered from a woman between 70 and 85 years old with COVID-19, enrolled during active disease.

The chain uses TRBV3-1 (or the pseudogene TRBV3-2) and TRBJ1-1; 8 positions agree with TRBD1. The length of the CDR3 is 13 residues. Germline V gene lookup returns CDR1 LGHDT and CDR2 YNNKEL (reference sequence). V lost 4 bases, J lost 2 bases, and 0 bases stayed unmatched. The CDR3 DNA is TGTGCCAGCAGCCCAGGGGGCAACACTGAAGCTTTCTTT. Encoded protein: CASSPGGNTEAFF.

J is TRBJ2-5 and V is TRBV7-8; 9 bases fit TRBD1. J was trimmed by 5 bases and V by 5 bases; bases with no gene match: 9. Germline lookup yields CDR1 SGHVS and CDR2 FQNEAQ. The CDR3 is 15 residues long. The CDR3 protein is CASSIQGAAKETQYF. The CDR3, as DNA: TGTGCCAGCAGCATACAGGGGGCAGCAAAGGAGACCCAGTACTTC.

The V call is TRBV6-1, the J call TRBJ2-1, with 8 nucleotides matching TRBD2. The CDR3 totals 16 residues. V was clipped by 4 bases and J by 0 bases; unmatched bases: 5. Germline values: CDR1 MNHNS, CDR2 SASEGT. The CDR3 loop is CASSARTSPSYNEQFF. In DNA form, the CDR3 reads TGTGCCAGCAGTGCCCGGACTAGCCCCTCCTACAATGAGCAGTTCTTC.

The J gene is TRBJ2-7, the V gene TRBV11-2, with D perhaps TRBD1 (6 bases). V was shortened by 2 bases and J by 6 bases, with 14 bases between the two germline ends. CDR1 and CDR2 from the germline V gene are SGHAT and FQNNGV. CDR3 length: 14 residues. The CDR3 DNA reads TGTGCCAGCAGCTTAATACAGGGAAGAGGCGAGCAGTACTTC. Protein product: CASSLIQGRGEQYF.

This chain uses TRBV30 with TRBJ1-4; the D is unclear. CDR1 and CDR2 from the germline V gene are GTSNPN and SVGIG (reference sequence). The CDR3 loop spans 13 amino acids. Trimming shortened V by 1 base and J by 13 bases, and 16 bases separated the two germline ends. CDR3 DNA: TGTGCCTGGAGTGACCCCCCGGGTCCTGGACTGTTTTTT. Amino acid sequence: CAWSDPPGPGLFF.

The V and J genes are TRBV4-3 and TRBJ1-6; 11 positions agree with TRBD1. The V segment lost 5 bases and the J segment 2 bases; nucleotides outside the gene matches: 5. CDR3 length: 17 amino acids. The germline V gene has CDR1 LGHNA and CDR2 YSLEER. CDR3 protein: CASSVRTGGAYNSPLHF. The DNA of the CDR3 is TGCGCCAGCAGCGTCCGGACAGGGGGCGCCTATAATTCACCCCTCCACTTT.

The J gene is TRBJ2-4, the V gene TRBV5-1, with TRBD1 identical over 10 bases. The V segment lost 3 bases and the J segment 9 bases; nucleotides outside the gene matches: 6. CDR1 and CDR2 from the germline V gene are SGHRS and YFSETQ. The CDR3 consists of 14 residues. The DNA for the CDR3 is TGCGCCAGCAGCTCGGACAGGGGGGACGGCATTCAGTACTTC. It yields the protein CASSSDRGDGIQYF.

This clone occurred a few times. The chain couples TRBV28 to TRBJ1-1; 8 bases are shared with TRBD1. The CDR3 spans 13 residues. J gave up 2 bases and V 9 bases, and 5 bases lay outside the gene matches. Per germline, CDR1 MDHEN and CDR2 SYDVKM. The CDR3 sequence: CASEDRVNTEAFF. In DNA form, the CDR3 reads TGTGCCAGTGAGGACAGGGTTAACACTGAAGCTTTCTTT.

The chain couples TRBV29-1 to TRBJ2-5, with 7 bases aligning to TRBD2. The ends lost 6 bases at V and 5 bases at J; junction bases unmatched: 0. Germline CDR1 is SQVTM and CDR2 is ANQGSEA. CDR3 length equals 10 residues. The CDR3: CSVGGETQYF. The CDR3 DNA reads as TGCAGCGTGGGAGGGGAGACCCAGTACTTC.

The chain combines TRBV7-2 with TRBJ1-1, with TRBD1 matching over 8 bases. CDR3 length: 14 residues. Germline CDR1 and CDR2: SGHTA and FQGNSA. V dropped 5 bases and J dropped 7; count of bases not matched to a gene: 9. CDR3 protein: CASSPQGALLEAFF. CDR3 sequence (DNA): TGTGCCAGCAGCCCGCAGGGGGCCCTCCTTGAAGCTTTCTTT.

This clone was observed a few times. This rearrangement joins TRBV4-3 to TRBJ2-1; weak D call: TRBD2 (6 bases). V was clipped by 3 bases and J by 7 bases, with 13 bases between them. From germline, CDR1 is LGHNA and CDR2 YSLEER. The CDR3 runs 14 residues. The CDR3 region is CASSQIRRGNEQFF. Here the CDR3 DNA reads TGCGCCAGCAGCCAGATTAGGAGGGGAAATGAGCAGTTCTTC.

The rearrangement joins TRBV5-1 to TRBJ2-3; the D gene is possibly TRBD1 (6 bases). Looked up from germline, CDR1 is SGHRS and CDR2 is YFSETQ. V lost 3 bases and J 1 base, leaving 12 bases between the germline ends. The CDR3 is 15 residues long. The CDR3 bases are TGCGCCAGCAGCTCACAGGGAGCGGGCACAGATACGCAGTATTTT. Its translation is CASSSQGAGTDTQYF. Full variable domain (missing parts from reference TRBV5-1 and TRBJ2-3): KAGVTQTPRYLIKTRGQQVTLSCSPISGHRSVSWYQQTPGQGLQFLFEYFSETQRNKGNFPGRFSGRQFSNSRSEMNVSTLELGDSALYLCASSSQGAGTDTQYFGPGTRLTVL.

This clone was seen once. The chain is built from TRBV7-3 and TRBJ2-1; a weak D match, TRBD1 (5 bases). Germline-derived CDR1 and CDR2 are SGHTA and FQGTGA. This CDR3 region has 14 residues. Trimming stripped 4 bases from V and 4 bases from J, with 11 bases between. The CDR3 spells CASSSQGGYNEQFF. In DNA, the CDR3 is TGTGCCAGCAGCTCTCAGGGTGGGTACAATGAGCAGTTCTTC.

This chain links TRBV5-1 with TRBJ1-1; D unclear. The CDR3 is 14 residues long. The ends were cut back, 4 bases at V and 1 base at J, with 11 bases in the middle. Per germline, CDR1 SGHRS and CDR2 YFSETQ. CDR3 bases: TGCGCCAGCAGCCCAACGTACAGGAACACTGAAGCTTTCTTT. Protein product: CASSPTYRNTEAFF.

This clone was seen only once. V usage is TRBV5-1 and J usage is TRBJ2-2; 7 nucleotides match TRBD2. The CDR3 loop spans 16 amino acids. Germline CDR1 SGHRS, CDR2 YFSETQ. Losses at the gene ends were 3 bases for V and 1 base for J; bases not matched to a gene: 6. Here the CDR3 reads CASSSGRERNTGELFF. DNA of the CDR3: TGCGCCAGCAGCTCCGGGCGGGAGAGGAACACCGGGGAGCTGTTTTTT.

In DNA, the CDR3 is TGTGCCAGCAGTTCAATCGGTACTAGTTATGAGACCCAGTACTTC. Its translation is CASSSIGTSYETQYF. The genes are TRBV25-1 and TRBJ2-5; TRBD2 might be the D (5 bases). Germline V gives CDR1 MGHDK, CDR2 SYGVNS. The CDR3 extends over 15 amino acids. Trimming stripped 5 bases from V and 5 bases from J, with 18 bases between.

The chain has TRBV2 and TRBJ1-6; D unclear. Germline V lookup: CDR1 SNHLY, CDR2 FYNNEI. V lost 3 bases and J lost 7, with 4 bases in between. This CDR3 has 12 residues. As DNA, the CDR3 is TGTGCCAGCAGTGACGGGAATTCACCCCTCCACTTT. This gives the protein CASSDGNSPLHF.

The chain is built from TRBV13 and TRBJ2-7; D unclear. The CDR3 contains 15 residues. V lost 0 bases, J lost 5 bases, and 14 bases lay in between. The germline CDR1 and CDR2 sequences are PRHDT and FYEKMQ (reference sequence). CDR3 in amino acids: CASSLGGLGVNEQYF. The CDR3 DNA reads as TGTGCCAGCAGCTTAGGAGGTTTAGGAGTCAACGAGCAGTACTTC.

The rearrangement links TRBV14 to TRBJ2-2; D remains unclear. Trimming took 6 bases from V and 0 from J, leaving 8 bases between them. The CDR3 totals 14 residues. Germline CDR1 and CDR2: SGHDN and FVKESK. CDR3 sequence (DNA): TGTGCCAGCAGGTCGCAGACGAACACCGGGGAGCTGTTTTTT. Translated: CASRSQTNTGELFF.

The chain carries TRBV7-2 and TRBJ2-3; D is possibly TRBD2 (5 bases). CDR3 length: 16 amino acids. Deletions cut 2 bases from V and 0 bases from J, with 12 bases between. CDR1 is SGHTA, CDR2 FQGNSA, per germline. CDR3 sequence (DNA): TGTGCCAGCAGCTTAATGGAGGTGGCTAGCACAGATACGCAGTATTTT. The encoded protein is CASSLMEVASTDTQYF.

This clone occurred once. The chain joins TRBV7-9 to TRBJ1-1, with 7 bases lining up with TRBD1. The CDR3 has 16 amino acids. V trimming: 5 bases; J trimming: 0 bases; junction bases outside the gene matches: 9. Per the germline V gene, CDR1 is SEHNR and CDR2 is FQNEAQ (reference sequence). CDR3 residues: CASSPSGRGMNTEAFF. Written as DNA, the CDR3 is TGTGCCAGCAGCCCTTCGGGCAGGGGGATGAACACTGAAGCTTTCTTT.

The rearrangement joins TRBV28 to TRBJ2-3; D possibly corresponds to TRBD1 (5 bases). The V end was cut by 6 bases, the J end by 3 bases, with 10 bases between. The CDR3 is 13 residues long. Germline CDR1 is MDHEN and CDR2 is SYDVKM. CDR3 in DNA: TGTGCCAGCAGGGGGCGAAAGACAGATACGCAGTATTTT. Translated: CASRGRKTDTQYF.

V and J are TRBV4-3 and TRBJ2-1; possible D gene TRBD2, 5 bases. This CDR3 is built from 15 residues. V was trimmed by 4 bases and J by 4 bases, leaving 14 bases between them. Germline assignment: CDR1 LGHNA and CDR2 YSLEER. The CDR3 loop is CASSLVGSVYNEQFF. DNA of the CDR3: TGCGCCAGCAGCCTAGTGGGGAGCGTGTACAATGAGCAGTTCTTC.

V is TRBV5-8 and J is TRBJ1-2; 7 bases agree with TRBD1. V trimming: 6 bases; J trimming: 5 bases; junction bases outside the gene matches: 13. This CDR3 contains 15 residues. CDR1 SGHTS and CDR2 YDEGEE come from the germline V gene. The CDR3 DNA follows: TGTGCCAGCAATCTCAGAAACAGGGGAAGATATGGCTACACCTTC. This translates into CASNLRNRGRYGYTF.

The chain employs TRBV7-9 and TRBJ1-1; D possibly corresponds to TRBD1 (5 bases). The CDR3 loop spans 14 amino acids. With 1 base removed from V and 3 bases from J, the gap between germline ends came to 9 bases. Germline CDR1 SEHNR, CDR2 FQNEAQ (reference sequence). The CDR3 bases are TGTGCCAGCAGCTTAGTGGGGGGGGACACTGAAGCTTTCTTT. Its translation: CASSLVGGDTEAFF.

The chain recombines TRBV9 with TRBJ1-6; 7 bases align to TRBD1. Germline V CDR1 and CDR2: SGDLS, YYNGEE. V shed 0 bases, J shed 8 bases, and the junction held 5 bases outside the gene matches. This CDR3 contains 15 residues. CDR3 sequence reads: CASSVEGTDDSPLHF. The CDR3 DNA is TGTGCCAGCAGCGTAGAAGGGACAGATGATTCACCCCTCCACTTT.

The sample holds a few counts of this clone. The CDR3 here is CASSSGQGGNQPQHF. CDR3 bases: TGTGCCAGCAGTTCAGGACAGGGAGGCAATCAGCCCCAGCATTTT. This chain joins TRBV28 and TRBJ1-5, with 8 bases aligning to TRBD1. The V and J ends lost 4 bases and 2 bases, in that order; junction bases with no gene match: 4. This CDR3 comprises 15 residues. Per germline, CDR1 MDHEN and CDR2 SYDVKM. Complete variable domain (other parts from reference TRBV28 and TRBJ1-5): DVKVTQSSRYLVKRTGEKVFLECVQDMDHENMFWYRQDPGLGLRLIYFSYDVKMKEKGDIPEGYSVSREKKERFSLILESASTNQTSMYLCASSSGQGGNQPQHFGDGTRLSIL.

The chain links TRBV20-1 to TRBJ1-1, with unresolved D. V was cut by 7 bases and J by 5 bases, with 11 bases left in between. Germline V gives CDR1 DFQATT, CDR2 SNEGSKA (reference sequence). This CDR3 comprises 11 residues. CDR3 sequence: CSGLGGTEAFF. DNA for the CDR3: TGCAGTGGACTAGGAGGGACTGAAGCTTTCTTT.

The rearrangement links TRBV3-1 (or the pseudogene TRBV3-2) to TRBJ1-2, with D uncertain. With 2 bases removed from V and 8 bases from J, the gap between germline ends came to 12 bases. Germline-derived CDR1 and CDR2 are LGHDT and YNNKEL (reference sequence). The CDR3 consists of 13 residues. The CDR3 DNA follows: TGTGCCAGCAGCCAAATTTTATTAGAAGGCTACACCTTC. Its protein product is CASSQILLEGYTF.

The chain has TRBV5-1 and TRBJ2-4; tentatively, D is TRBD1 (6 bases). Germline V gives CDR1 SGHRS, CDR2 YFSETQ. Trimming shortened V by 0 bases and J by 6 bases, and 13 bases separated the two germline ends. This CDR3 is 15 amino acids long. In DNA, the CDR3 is TGCGCCAGCAGCTTGGACAGGGTCTTCGGAAACATTCAGTACTTC. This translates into CASSLDRVFGNIQYF.